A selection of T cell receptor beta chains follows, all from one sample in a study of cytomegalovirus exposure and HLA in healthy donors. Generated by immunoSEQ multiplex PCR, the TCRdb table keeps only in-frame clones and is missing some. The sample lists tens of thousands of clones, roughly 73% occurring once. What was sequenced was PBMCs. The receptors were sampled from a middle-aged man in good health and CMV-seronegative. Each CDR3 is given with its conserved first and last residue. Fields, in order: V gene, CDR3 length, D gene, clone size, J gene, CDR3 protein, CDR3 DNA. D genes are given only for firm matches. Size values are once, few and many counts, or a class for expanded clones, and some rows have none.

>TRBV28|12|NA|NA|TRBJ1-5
CASTYSNQPQHF
TGTGCCAGCACTTATAGCAATCAGCCCCAGCATTTT
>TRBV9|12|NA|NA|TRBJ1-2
CASSAGVGGYTF
TGTGCCAGCAGCGCAGGGGTAGGGGGCTACACCTTC
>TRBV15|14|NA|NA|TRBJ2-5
CATSRGSGQETQYF
TGTGCCACCAGCAGAGGGTCAGGACAAGAGACCCAGTACTTC
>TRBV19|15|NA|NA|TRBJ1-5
CASTKGSVRNQPQHF
TGTGCCAGTACCAAAGGGAGCGTGCGCAATCAGCCCCAGCATTTT
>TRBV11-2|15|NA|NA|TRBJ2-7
CASSLPLGARHEQYF
TGTGCCAGCAGCTTACCTCTGGGGGCGCGTCACGAGCAGTACTTC
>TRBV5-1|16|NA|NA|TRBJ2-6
CASSSQGSTGANVLTF
TGCGCCAGCAGCTCCCAGGGTTCTACTGGGGCCAACGTCCTGACTTTC
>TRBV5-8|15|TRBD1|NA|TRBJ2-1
CASSLGTGSYNEQFF
TGTGCCAGCAGCTTGGGGACAGGGTCCTACAATGAGCAGTTCTTC
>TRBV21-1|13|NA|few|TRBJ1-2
CASSPLAPYGYTF
TGTGCCAGCAGCCCTTTAGCTCCCTATGGCTACACCTTC
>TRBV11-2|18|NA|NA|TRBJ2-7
CASSSISGPRRTLYEQYF
TGTGCCAGCAGCTCCATTAGCGGCCCCCGACGAACCCTCTACGAGCAGTACTTC
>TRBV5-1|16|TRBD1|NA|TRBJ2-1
CASSLAMGTGIGEQFF
TGCGCCAGCAGCTTGGCCATGGGGACAGGGATTGGTGAGCAGTTCTTC
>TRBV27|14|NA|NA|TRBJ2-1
CASSLGKAGNEQFF
TGTGCCAGCAGTTTAGGGAAGGCGGGGAATGAGCAGTTCTTC
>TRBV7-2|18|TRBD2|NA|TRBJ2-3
CASSLAPRLAARADTQYF
TGTGCCAGCAGCTTAGCGCCTCGGCTAGCGGCAAGGGCAGATACGCAGTATTTT
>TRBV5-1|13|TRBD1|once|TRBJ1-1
CASSSQGGTEAFF
TGCGCCAGCAGCTCCCAGGGGGGAACTGAAGCTTTCTTT
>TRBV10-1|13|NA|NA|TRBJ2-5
CASSGQMEETQYF
TGCGCCAGCAGTGGGCAGATGGAAGAGACCCAGTACTTC
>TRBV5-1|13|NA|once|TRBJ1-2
CASSYDSTYGYTF
TGCGCCAGCAGCTACGACAGTACCTATGGCTACACCTTC
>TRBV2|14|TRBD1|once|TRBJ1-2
CASRPDRVDYGYTF
TGTGCCAGCAGACCCGACAGGGTCGACTATGGCTACACCTTC
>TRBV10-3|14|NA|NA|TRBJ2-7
CAISGGVSTYEQYF
TGTGCCATCAGCGGAGGGGTCTCTACCTACGAGCAGTACTTC
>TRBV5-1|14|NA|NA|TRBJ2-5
CASSIGQYQETQYF
TGCGCCAGCAGCATCGGACAGTATCAAGAGACCCAGTACTTC
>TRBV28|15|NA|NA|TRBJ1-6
CASTGGGYRNSPLHF
TGTGCCAGCACCGGGGGAGGGTATAGGAATTCACCCCTCCACTTT
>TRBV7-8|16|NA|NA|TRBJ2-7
CASSLRAGLSSYEQYF
TGTGCCAGCAGCCTCCGAGCGGGCCTCTCCTCCTACGAGCAGTACTTC
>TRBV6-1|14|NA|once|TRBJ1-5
CASSLTGINQPQHF
TGTGCCAGCAGTCTCACAGGGATTAATCAGCCCCAGCATTTT
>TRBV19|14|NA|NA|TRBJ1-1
CASMVDFGNTEAFF
TGTGCCAGTATGGTGGACTTCGGGAACACTGAAGCTTTCTTT
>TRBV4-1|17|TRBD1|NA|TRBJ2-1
CASSQDWAGGPYNEQFF
TGCGCCAGCAGCCAAGATTGGGCAGGGGGACCCTACAATGAGCAGTTCTTC
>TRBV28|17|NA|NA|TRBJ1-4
CASSLQLSFTTNEKLFF
TGTGCCAGCAGTTTACAACTTTCGTTTACAACTAATGAAAAACTGTTTTTT
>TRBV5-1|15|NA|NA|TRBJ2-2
CASSTRQGGTGELFF
TGCGCCAGCAGCACCCGACAGGGAGGCACCGGGGAGCTGTTTTTT
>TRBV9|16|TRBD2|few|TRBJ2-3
CASSGQTSGLTDTQYF
TGTGCCAGCAGCGGCCAGACTAGCGGACTCACAGATACGCAGTATTTT
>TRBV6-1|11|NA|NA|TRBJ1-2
CASSDYRARTF
TGTGCCAGCAGTGATTACAGGGCCCGTACCTTC
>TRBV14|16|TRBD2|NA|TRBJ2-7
CASSLSFGLAGNEQYF
TGTGCCAGCAGCCTGAGCTTCGGACTAGCGGGGAATGAGCAGTACTTC
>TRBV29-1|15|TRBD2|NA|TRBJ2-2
CSAELSGRATGELFF
TGCAGCGCCGAACTTAGCGGGAGGGCTACCGGGGAGCTGTTTTTT
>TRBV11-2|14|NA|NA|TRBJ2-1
CASSRLGYFHEQFF
TGTGCCAGCAGCCGCTTGGGCTACTTCCATGAGCAGTTCTTC
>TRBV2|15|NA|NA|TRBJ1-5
CASSESYNSNQPQHF
TGTGCCAGCAGTGAATCGTACAATAGCAATCAGCCCCAGCATTTT
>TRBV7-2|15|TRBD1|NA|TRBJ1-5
CASSLGGGGNQPQHF
TGTGCCAGCAGCTTAGGAGGGGGCGGCAATCAGCCCCAGCATTTT
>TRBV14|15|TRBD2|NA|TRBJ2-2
CASSALTSGDLGLFF
TGTGCCAGCAGCGCCTTGACTAGCGGCGACCTGGGGCTGTTTTTT
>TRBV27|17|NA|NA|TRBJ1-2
CASSSLPKAGLDYGYTF
TGTGCCAGCAGCTCCCTTCCCAAGGCAGGGCTAGACTATGGCTACACCTTC
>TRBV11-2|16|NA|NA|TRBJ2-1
CASSLVLGQSNNEQFF
TGTGCCAGCAGCTTAGTCCTGGGGCAGAGTAACAATGAGCAGTTCTTC
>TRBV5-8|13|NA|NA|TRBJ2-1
CASSLDGYNEQFF
TGTGCCAGCAGCTTGGACGGGTACAATGAGCAGTTCTTC
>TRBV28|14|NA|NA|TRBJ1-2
CASSLRTAHYGYTF
TGTGCCAGCAGTTTAAGGACAGCGCACTATGGCTACACCTTC
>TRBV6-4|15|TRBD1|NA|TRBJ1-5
CASSETRGYNQPQHF
TGTGCCAGCAGTGAGACCAGGGGGTACAATCAGCCCCAGCATTTT
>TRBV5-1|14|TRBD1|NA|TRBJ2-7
CASTPGGPPYEQYF
TGCGCCAGCACCCCAGGGGGTCCCCCCTACGAGCAGTACTTC
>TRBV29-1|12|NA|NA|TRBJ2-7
CSVRVSLYEQYF
TGCAGCGTTCGGGTCTCCCTCTACGAGCAGTACTTC
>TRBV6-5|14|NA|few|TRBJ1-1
CASSWGGGNTEAFF
TGTGCCAGCAGTTGGGGCGGGGGGAACACTGAAGCTTTCTTT
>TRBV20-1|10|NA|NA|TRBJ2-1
CSAWHNEQFF
TGCAGTGCTTGGCATAATGAGCAGTTCTTC
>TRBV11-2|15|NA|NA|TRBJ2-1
CASSLGGSPNYEQFF
TGTGCCAGCAGCTTAGGAGGGAGTCCCAATTATGAGCAGTTCTTC
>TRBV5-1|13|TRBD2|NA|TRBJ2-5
CASSGTIQETQYF
TGCGCCAGCAGCGGGACTATTCAGGAGACCCAGTACTTC
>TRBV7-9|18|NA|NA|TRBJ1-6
CASSLGVEWAENNSPLHF
TGTGCCAGCAGCTTAGGCGTTGAGTGGGCCGAAAATAATTCACCCCTCCACTTT
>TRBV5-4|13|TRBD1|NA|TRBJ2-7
CASSPGDRDEQYF
TGTGCCAGCAGCCCAGGGGACAGGGACGAGCAGTACTTC
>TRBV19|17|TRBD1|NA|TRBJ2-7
CASSIDSTGVNSYEQYF
TGTGCCAGTAGTATAGATTCGACAGGGGTAAACTCCTACGAGCAGTACTTC
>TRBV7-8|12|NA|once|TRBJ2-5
CASSSGGQTQYF
TGTGCCAGCAGCTCCGGGGGTCAGACCCAGTACTTC
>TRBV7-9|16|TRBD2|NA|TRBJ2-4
CSSSLASGTSGNIQYF
TGTTCCAGCAGCTTAGCCTCCGGGACTAGCGGAAACATTCAGTACTTC
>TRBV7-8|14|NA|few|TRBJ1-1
CASSLSTVNTEAFF
TGTGCCAGCAGCTTATCGACAGTGAACACTGAAGCTTTCTTT
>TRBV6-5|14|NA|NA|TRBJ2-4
CASSRRGAGNIQYF
TGTGCCAGCAGTCGACGGGGGGCGGGAAACATTCAGTACTTC
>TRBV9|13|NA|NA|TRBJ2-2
CASSVGGTGELFF
TGTGCCAGCAGCGTCGGAGGCACCGGGGAGCTGTTTTTT
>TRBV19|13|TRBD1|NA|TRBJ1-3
CATRQGSGNTIYF
TGTGCCACCCGACAGGGCTCTGGAAACACCATATATTTT
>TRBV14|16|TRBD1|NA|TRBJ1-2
CASSPRTGVRVYGYTF
TGTGCCAGCAGCCCACGGACAGGGGTACGGGTCTATGGCTACACCTTC
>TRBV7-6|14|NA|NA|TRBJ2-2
CASSLTGGPGELFF
TGTGCCAGCAGCTTAACCGGGGGTCCCGGGGAGCTGTTTTTT
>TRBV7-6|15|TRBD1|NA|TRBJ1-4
CASSLRDRVSEKLFF
TGTGCCAGCAGCTTAAGGGACAGGGTTAGTGAAAAACTGTTTTTT
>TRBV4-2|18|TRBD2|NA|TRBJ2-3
CASSQILAGGGGTDTQYF
TGTGCCAGCAGCCAAATTCTAGCGGGGGGGGGAGGCACAGATACGCAGTATTTT
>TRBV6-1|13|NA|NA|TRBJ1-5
CASSRRGDQPQHF
TGTGCCAGCAGTAGGAGGGGAGATCAGCCCCAGCATTTT
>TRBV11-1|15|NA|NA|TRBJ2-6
CASSDNHFGANVLTF
TGTGCCAGCAGTGACAACCATTTTGGGGCCAACGTCCTGACTTTC
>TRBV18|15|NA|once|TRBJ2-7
CASSPPGQRTYEQYF
TGTGCCAGCTCACCTCCAGGGCAAAGGACCTACGAGCAGTACTTC